Listed below are T cell receptor beta chains from one sample, sequenced in a study of cytomegalovirus exposure and HLA in healthy donors. Produced via immunoSEQ multiplex PCR; TCRdb's table is partial and in-frame only. The sample lists 150,000 or so clones, 60% to 80% occurring once. The sequencing input was PBMCs. The receptor source for this set is a female donor in good health and CMV-seronegative. Each CDR3 is given with its conserved first and last residue.

V gene: TRBV21-1; J gene: TRBJ2-1; CDR3 protein: CARALWCTYNEQFF
V gene: TRBV5-1; J gene: TRBJ2-3; CDR3 protein: CASSQAQNTDTQYF
V gene: TRBV2; J gene: TRBJ1-4; CDR3 protein: CASSEFGGLNEKLFF
V gene: TRBV28; J gene: TRBJ1-1; CDR3 protein: CASRTEITRAFF
V gene: TRBV9; J gene: TRBJ1-1; CDR3 protein: CASSLRGADTEAFF
V gene: TRBV6-5; J gene: TRBJ2-2; CDR3 protein: CACGLALNTGELFF
V gene: TRBV9; J gene: TRBJ2-5; CDR3 protein: CASSPSGQGGETQYF
V gene: TRBV29-1; J gene: TRBJ2-2; CDR3 protein: CSVEDWGQLSTGELFF
V gene: TRBV6-4; J gene: TRBJ1-6; CDR3 protein: CASSEGEVGSSYNSPLHF
V gene: TRBV28; J gene: TRBJ1-4; CDR3 protein: CASRPPGTGNEKLFF
V gene: TRBV10-2; J gene: TRBJ2-2; CDR3 protein: CASSETSGANTGELFF
V gene: TRBV2; J gene: TRBJ2-7; CDR3 protein: CASSDPTEVPIYEQYF
V gene: TRBV29-1; J gene: TRBJ2-1; CDR3 protein: CSALGTTIHNEQFF
V gene: TRBV28; J gene: TRBJ1-6; CDR3 protein: CASSLSGVSNSPLHF
V gene: TRBV7-2; J gene: TRBJ2-2; CDR3 protein: CASSFAIGSPNTGELFF
V gene: TRBV6-5; J gene: TRBJ2-1; CDR3 protein: CASRAGPYNEQFF
V gene: TRBV7-8; J gene: TRBJ2-7; CDR3 protein: CASSQRDSDLYEQYF
V gene: TRBV6-1; J gene: TRBJ2-3; CDR3 protein: CASSEVGGGAGTQYF
V gene: TRBV5-1; J gene: TRBJ2-1; CDR3 protein: CASSQGQASYNEQFF
V gene: TRBV28; J gene: TRBJ2-1; CDR3 protein: CASSLTGDLYNEQFF
V gene: TRBV14; J gene: TRBJ1-2; CDR3 protein: CASSQEGRGRYYGYTF
V gene: TRBV10-1; J gene: TRBJ2-7; CDR3 protein: CASSDAGTGMNEQYF
V gene: TRBV5-6; J gene: TRBJ1-1; CDR3 protein: CASSFYTEAFF
V gene: TRBV7-9; J gene: TRBJ1-4; CDR3 protein: CASSQRTGGLFEKLFF
V gene: TRBV7-3; J gene: TRBJ2-1; CDR3 protein: CASSRSGGAGDEQFF
V gene: TRBV2; J gene: TRBJ2-5; CDR3 protein: CASTDRVLETQYF
V gene: TRBV29-1; J gene: TRBJ1-5; CDR3 protein: CSAAGQENQPQHF
V gene: TRBV7-8; J gene: TRBJ1-2; CDR3 protein: CASSLVVETRDGYTF
V gene: TRBV10-3; J gene: TRBJ2-5; CDR3 protein: CAANAGRGQGDQETQYF
V gene: TRBV7-2; J gene: TRBJ2-5; CDR3 protein: CASSTRLAGGQETQYF
V gene: TRBV4-1; J gene: TRBJ1-2; CDR3 protein: CASSQESQGVAIGYTF
V gene: TRBV7-9; J gene: TRBJ2-3; CDR3 protein: CASSLEGGSGTGLDTQYF
V gene: TRBV5-6; J gene: TRBJ1-1; CDR3 protein: CASSWWGQNTEAFF
V gene: TRBV6-6; J gene: TRBJ1-2; CDR3 protein: CASSYSLGANGYTF
V gene: TRBV14; J gene: TRBJ2-6; CDR3 protein: CASSFRDRDSGANVLTF
V gene: TRBV4-1; J gene: TRBJ1-4; CDR3 protein: CASSQETGRDEKLFF
V gene: TRBV7-9; J gene: TRBJ1-2; CDR3 protein: CSSSLMGGGRPYGYTF
V gene: TRBV7-9; J gene: TRBJ2-2; CDR3 protein: CASDRDRAGTGELFF
V gene: TRBV5-4; J gene: TRBJ1-2; CDR3 protein: CASSSPGGGGYTF
V gene: TRBV11-2; J gene: TRBJ2-1; CDR3 protein: CASSLGGGGGIDEQFF
V gene: TRBV7-9; J gene: TRBJ1-5; CDR3 protein: CASSLGDRGNQPQHF
V gene: TRBV28; J gene: TRBJ2-7; CDR3 protein: CATLGGPYEQYF
V gene: TRBV11-3; J gene: TRBJ1-1; CDR3 protein: CASSLTGTGKAFF
V gene: TRBV5-1; J gene: TRBJ2-3; CDR3 protein: CASSPGTGGNTDTQYF
V gene: TRBV28; J gene: TRBJ1-5; CDR3 protein: CASSSFDRSNQPQHF
V gene: TRBV2; J gene: TRBJ2-2; CDR3 protein: CASRGQDTGELFF
V gene: TRBV7-6; J gene: TRBJ2-5; CDR3 protein: CASSLGGGGETQYF
V gene: TRBV5-1; J gene: TRBJ1-5; CDR3 protein: CASSLEGGQPQHF
V gene: TRBV7-9; J gene: TRBJ2-3; CDR3 protein: CASSLDRGTDTQYF
V gene: TRBV6-5; J gene: TRBJ1-5; CDR3 protein: CASSWTGGAGQPQHF
V gene: TRBV10-3; J gene: TRBJ1-1; CDR3 protein: CAAAGERTSGTEAFF
V gene: TRBV13; J gene: TRBJ2-3; CDR3 protein: CASSLEEPSTDTQYF
V gene: TRBV7-9; J gene: TRBJ2-3; CDR3 protein: CASSLVDSGDTQYF